This T cell receptor (beta chain) was observed in a study of CD8 T cells in Susac syndrome. Study-wide points: The TCR sequencing and HLA analysis in the study involved a relatively small number of individuals, as the study acknowledged.

TCR beta sequencing covered blood CD8+ and CD4+ T cells. It was negative isolation that provided the CD8+ and CD4+ T cells, whereas TEMRA cells were enriched by FACS. The RNA input was roughly 0.45 to 1 ug, and it was reverse transcribed with random hexamers. Amplification of TCR beta CDR3 used immunoSEQ multiplex PCR across 54 Vbeta and 13 Jbeta. TCRdb redid the calling of the immunoSEQ multiplex PCR reads with MiXCR, one entry per CDR3 protein. The table shows approximately 190,000 distinct CDR3 sequences, with about 96% occurring only once. Notes on this clonotype: What it binds is unknown.

The source is a human donor with multiple sclerosis. Sequences were obtained from CD4+ T cells from PBMCs.

CDR3 nucleotides: TGTGCCAGCAGCCTTAGATGGACGGGAGCCTACGATGAGCAGTACTTC. Its translation is CASSLRWTGAYDEQYF. The chain combines TRBV7-2 with TRBJ2-7, with a possible D match to TRBD2 (6 bases). Germline CDR1 and CDR2: SGHTA and FQGNSA. The V end was cut by 5 bases, the J end by 7 bases, with 24 bases between. The CDR3 sequence is 16 residues long.